These 10 T cell receptor beta chains came from one sample sequenced in a study of OX40 agonist ivuxolimab in advanced cancers. Clones were sequenced by immunoSEQ multiplex PCR, and TCRdb holds only the in-frame ones, with some missing. The sample carries about 26,000 clones, around nine tenths recorded once. The input for sequencing was CD4+ or CD8+ T cells sorted from blood, taken in a trial of the OX40 agonist ivuxolimab. The receptors shown here come from an adult with an advanced solid tumor such as melanoma, head and neck, liver or kidney cancer.

The V gene is TRBV14, the J gene TRBJ1-1, with D possibly TRBD1 on 5 matching bases. The CDR3 runs 14 residues. Germline assignment: CDR1 SGHDN and CDR2 FVKESK. V lost 3 bases, J lost 8 bases, and 16 bases lay in between. The CDR3, as DNA: TGTGCCAGCAGCCACCATGACAGACCGCGGGAAGCTTTCTTT. It translates to CASSHHDRPREAFF.

This chain uses TRBV7-9 with TRBJ2-1; D is undetermined. This CDR3 has 14 amino acids. Germline CDR1 is SEHNR and CDR2 is FQNEAQ (reference sequence). V dropped 5 bases and J dropped 0 bases, with 8 bases sitting between them. CDR3 sequence reads: CASSPTVSYNEQFF. CDR3 coding DNA: TGTGCCAGCAGCCCGACGGTCTCCTACAATGAGCAGTTCTTC.

This clone appeared a few times. This sequence joins TRBV18 and TRBJ1-2; TRBD1 aligns across 7 bases. Germline lookup yields CDR1 KGHSH and CDR2 LQKENI. Losses at the gene ends were 6 bases for V and 3 bases for J; bases not matched to a gene: 10. CDR3 length equals 15 residues. The CDR3 bases are TGTGCCAGCTCTGACAGGGAGAGGCTTGACTATGGCTACACCTTC. Translation gives CASSDRERLDYGYTF.

The genes are TRBV27 and TRBJ2-3, with D unclear. Germline V lookup: CDR1 MNHEY, CDR2 SMNVEV (reference sequence). V lost 6 bases, J lost 2 bases, and 18 bases lay in between. CDR3 length: 16 residues. The CDR3 DNA follows: TGTGCCAGCAGACTCGGGTGGAGCGCAAACACAGATACGCAGTATTTT. It codes for CASRLGWSANTDTQYF.

The V and J genes are TRBV28 and TRBJ2-5; D is unclear. The CDR3 is 13 residues long. The V end was cut by 8 bases, the J end by 3 bases, with 13 bases between. Germline assignment: CDR1 MDHEN and CDR2 SYDVKM. CDR3 protein: CASCHGMKETQYF. DNA for the CDR3: TGTGCCAGCTGCCACGGAATGAAAGAGACCCAGTACTTC. The variable domain in full, completed from reference TRBV28 and TRBJ2-5, reads DVKVTQSSRYLVKRTGEKVFLECVQDMDHENMFWYRQDPGLGLRLIYFSYDVKMKEKGDIPEGYSVSREKKERFSLILESASTNQTSMYLCASCHGMKETQYFGPGTRLLVL.

This chain links TRBV5-1 with TRBJ1-2, with a possible D match to TRBD1 (5 bases). V lost 0 bases, J lost 4 bases, and 10 bases lay in between. The germline V gene has CDR1 SGHRS and CDR2 YFSETQ. The CDR3 is 14 residues long. Here the CDR3 reads CASSLGEGVYGYTF. DNA for the CDR3: TGCGCCAGCAGCTTGGGGGAAGGGGTCTATGGCTACACCTTC.

V and J are TRBV28 and TRBJ2-5; TRBD2 matches 11 bases. The CDR3 spans 17 residues. V gave up 10 bases and J gave up 2 bases; unmatched junction bases: 15. Germline CDR1 and CDR2: MDHEN and SYDVKM. The CDR3 sequence is CATSGLLGTSGQETQYF. The CDR3 DNA is TGTGCCACCTCAGGGCTTCTCGGGACTAGCGGTCAAGAGACCCAGTACTTC.

This clone was seen once. This chain connects TRBV10-2 to TRBJ1-3; the D gene is possibly TRBD1 (6 bases). The germline V gene has CDR1 WSHSY and CDR2 SAAADI. V lost 0 bases to trimming and J lost 6 bases, with 12 bases between them. The CDR3 has 15 amino acids. CDR3 protein: CASSESWGLENTIYF. Here the CDR3 DNA reads TGCGCCAGCAGTGAGTCTTGGGGGCTTGAAAACACCATATATTTT.

The chain has TRBV7-9 and TRBJ2-1; TRBD1 aligns across 8 bases. The ends lost 1 base at V and 2 bases at J; junction bases unmatched: 4. CDR1 is SEHNR and CDR2 is FQNEAQ in the germline V gene (reference sequence). This CDR3 contains 16 residues. The CDR3 protein is CASSLDDRGPYNEQFF. Written as DNA, the CDR3 is TGTGCCAGCAGCTTAGACGACAGGGGCCCCTACAATGAGCAGTTCTTC.

The genes are TRBV9 and TRBJ2-2; 10 nucleotides line up with TRBD2. This CDR3 has 16 residues. V lost 2 bases, J lost 5 bases, and 6 bases stayed unmatched. The germline V gene encodes CDR1 SGDLS and CDR2 YYNGEE. CDR3 residues: CASSVASGSITGELFF. CDR3 DNA sequence: TGTGCCAGCAGCGTCGCTAGCGGGAGTATTACCGGGGAGCTGTTTTTT.